A single sample gave rise to the 3 T cell receptor beta chains below, sequenced in a study of beta chain features in type 1 diabetes. Their recognized antigens are unknown. As every portion of the isolated RNA was reverse transcribed, the sequencing read expressed TCRB transcripts. The repertoire was sequenced with immunoSEQ multiplex PCR; TCRdb's copy has only in-frame clones and lacks some. Among about 340,000 clones listed, approximately 9.7% were seen once. General study findings and limits: Among all four CD4+ subsets, Type 1 diabetes patients had TCRB CDR3s that were moderately but significantly shorter.

The sequenced sample was central memory CD4+ T cells from blood. The receptor source for this set is a young man with type 1 diabetes.

The chain combines TRBV27 with TRBJ2-1; D gene ambiguous. The CDR3 runs to 12 residues. The germline V and J ends were trimmed by 0 bases and 8 bases, with 5 bases remaining between them. Germline V lookup: CDR1 MNHEY, CDR2 SMNVEV (reference sequence). Written as DNA, the CDR3 is TGTGCCAGCAGTTTATCCCGGCATGAGCAGTTCTTC. As protein: CASSLSRHEQFF.

The chain employs TRBV4-3 and TRBJ2-4; D is perhaps TRBD1 (6 bases). The CDR3 covers 18 residues. V lost 0 bases and J lost 2, with 17 bases in between. Germline V gives CDR1 LGHNA, CDR2 YSLEER. In nucleotides, the CDR3 is TGCGCCAGCAGCCAAGAATGGGGGCAGTCTGTGACCAAAAACATTCAGTACTTC. Its translation is CASSQEWGQSVTKNIQYF.

The V call is TRBV28, the J call TRBJ1-5; D not certain. The CDR3 loop spans 18 amino acids. Looked up from germline, CDR1 is MDHEN and CDR2 is SYDVKM. V lost 5 bases, J lost 7 bases, and 27 bases lay in between. The CDR3 sequence is CASSPTTQRSRLGQPQHF. DNA for the CDR3: TGTGCCAGCAGTCCCACCACCCAACGGAGCAGGCTTGGGCAGCCCCAGCATTTT. The full variable domain, completed using reference TRBV28 and TRBJ1-5, is DVKVTQSSRYLVKRTGEKVFLECVQDMDHENMFWYRQDPGLGLRLIYFSYDVKMKEKGDIPEGYSVSREKKERFSLILESASTNQTSMYLCASSPTTQRSRLGQPQHFGDGTRLSIL.